Below, 20 T cell receptor beta chains from the same sample are listed, as sequenced in a study of T cells in Graves' hyperthyroidism and ophthalmopathy. TCR beta CDR3 sequences were amplified from RNA transcripts. With the HTBI primer set, the TCR CDR3 went through a first round of RT-PCR. TCRdb passed the multiplex PCR reads through MiXCR, listing each CDR3 protein once. This sample has 500,000 to 800,000 distinct CDR3 sequences, with 45% found just once. Sample: peripheral blood or thyroid tissue (not recorded which). The receptors here all came from an adult man with Graves' disease, either hyperthyroidism or ophthalmopathy (not recorded which).

As concerns this clonotype: A much larger clone differs by one base, so this may be a read error. CDR3 protein: CASSQEAGAGGYTF. The CDR3 nucleotides are TGTGCCAGCAGCCAAGAGGCTGGGGCGGGTGGCTACACCTTC. The chain joins TRBV7-9 to TRBJ1-2, with D maybe TRBD1 (5 bases). CDR1 SEHNR and CDR2 FQNEAQ come from the germline V gene (reference sequence). The CDR3 has 14 amino acids. The ends were cut back, 5 bases at V and 7 bases at J, with 17 bases in the middle.

This chain links TRBV27 with TRBJ1-5; D might be TRBD1 (6 bases). This CDR3 has 15 residues. The V end was cut by 1 base, the J end by 4 bases, with 11 bases between. Germline V gene sequence: CDR1 MNHEY, CDR2 SMNVEV (reference sequence). In DNA form, the CDR3 reads TGTGCCAGCAGTTTATTAAGACAGGCAAATCAGCCCCAGCATTTT. This codes for CASSLLRQANQPQHF.

The CDR3 here is CARAGQNTEAFF. The CDR3 nucleotides read TGTGCTAGAGCGGGACAGAACACTGAAGCTTTCTTT. The rearrangement uses TRBV24-1 and TRBJ1-1, with a tentative D call TRBD1 (6 bases). This CDR3 is 12 amino acids long. Germline V CDR1 and CDR2: KGHDR, SFDVKD.

Only one count was recorded for this clonotype. V gene TRBV29-1 combines with J gene TRBJ1-1; unclear D gene. This CDR3 is 13 amino acids long. Germline V lookup: CDR1 SQVTM, CDR2 ANQGSEA. Trimming removed 6 bases at V and 5 bases at J, with 16 bases between. The chain's CDR3 is CSVRSPLGTEAFF. CDR3 bases: TGCAGCGTCCGGTCCCCCTTAGGGACTGAAGCTTTCTTT.

There are many counts of this clonotype. The V and J genes are TRBV2 and TRBJ1-2; 7 positions match TRBD1. V gave up 3 bases and J gave up 5 bases; unmatched junction bases: 3. The CDR3 loop spans 13 amino acids. Germline assignment: CDR1 SNHLY and CDR2 FYNNEI. CDR3: CASSEGGQYGYTF. The CDR3 bases are TGTGCCAGCAGTGAGGGGGGACAGTATGGCTACACCTTC.

This clonotype has just a few counts. The rearrangement links TRBV6-1 to TRBJ2-7; perhaps D is TRBD1 or TRBD2 (5 bases each). The CDR3 totals 17 residues. Germline CDR1 is MNHNS and CDR2 is SASEGT. V lost 2 bases and J 3 bases, leaving 20 bases between the germline ends. The chain's CDR3 is CASSESMGPTDYYEQYF. CDR3 DNA sequence: TGTGCCAGCAGTGAATCCATGGGGCCAACTGACTACTACGAGCAGTACTTC.

The genes are TRBV14 and TRBJ1-1; TRBD1 might be the D (5 bases). This CDR3 has 14 residues. Germline V CDR1 and CDR2: SGHDN, FVKESK. Trimming cost V 0 bases and J 8 bases, with 13 bases left between them. This CDR3 is CASSQEVRGDEAFF. The CDR3 DNA follows: TGTGCCAGCAGCCAAGAGGTTAGGGGAGACGAAGCTTTCTTT.

This chain connects TRBV10-2 to TRBJ1-1, with D hard to call. The CDR3 length is 16 residues. Germline V lookup: CDR1 WSHSY, CDR2 SAAADI. V was trimmed by 2 bases and J by 2 bases, leaving 15 bases between them. CDR3 protein: CASSEVGGLKNTEAFF. CDR3 nucleotides: TGCGCCAGCAGTGAGGTGGGAGGGTTGAAAAACACTGAAGCTTTCTTT.

This clonotype has a handful of counts. This sequence joins TRBV10-3 and TRBJ1-2, with 10 bases identical to TRBD1. This CDR3 is 14 amino acids long. Germline trimming cut 10 bases from V and 2 bases from J; bases unmatched to any gene: 7. Germline CDR1 is ENHRY and CDR2 is SYGVKD. The CDR3 reads CASRSGQGNYGYTF. The CDR3 DNA sequence: TGTGCCAGCAGGTCGGGACAGGGGAACTATGGCTACACCTTC.

The gene calls are TRBV5-1 and TRBJ1-5, with 9 nucleotides matching TRBD1. J was trimmed by 0 bases and V by 9 bases; bases with no gene match: 7. From germline, CDR1 is SGHRS and CDR2 YFSETQ. The CDR3 has 15 residues. In DNA, the CDR3 is TGCGCCAAAGAAGAGGACAGGGGTAGCAATCAGCCCCAGCATTTT. Encoded protein: CAKEEDRGSNQPQHF.

At least ten counts were recorded for this clonotype. The V gene is TRBV20-1, the J gene TRBJ1-6; 8 bases are shared with TRBD1. The length of the CDR3 is 13 residues. Germline V gene lookup returns CDR1 DFQATT and CDR2 SNEGSKA (reference sequence). The trim removed 5 bases at V and 10 bases at J, leaving 7 bases unmatched. CDR3 loop: CSAAEDRDSPLHF. CDR3 sequence (DNA): TGCAGTGCTGCCGAGGACAGGGACTCACCCCTCCACTTT.

This clonotype has a count of ten or more. The chain joins TRBV15 to TRBJ2-7; 7 bases line up with TRBD2. After removal of 2 bases from V and 2 bases from J, the junction contained 6 bases not matched to a gene. CDR3 length equals 15 residues. CDR1 LNHNV and CDR2 YYDKDF come from the germline V gene (reference sequence). The CDR3 reads CATSRNRDYPYEQYF. CDR3 sequence (DNA): TGTGCCACCAGCAGAAACCGGGACTATCCCTACGAGCAGTACTTC.

V usage is TRBV9 and J usage is TRBJ2-7, with D possibly being TRBD1 (6 bases). The V gene's germline CDR1 is SGDLS and CDR2 YYNGEE. V was trimmed by 3 bases and J by 3 bases, leaving 10 bases between them. The CDR3 extends over 13 amino acids. CDR3 protein: CASSGTDFYEQYF. CDR3 in DNA: TGTGCCAGCAGCGGGACAGATTTCTACGAGCAGTACTTC.

The chain couples TRBV9 to TRBJ2-2, with TRBD1 matching over 8 bases. V lost 4 bases to trimming and J lost 3 bases; unmatched junction nucleotides: 5. The length of the CDR3 is 15 residues. Germline V gene sequence: CDR1 SGDLS, CDR2 YYNGEE. CDR3: CASSQTGDDTGELFF. CDR3 nucleotide sequence: TGTGCCAGCAGCCAGACAGGGGACGACACCGGGGAGCTGTTTTTT. The full variable domain, rest sourced from reference TRBV9 and TRBJ2-2, is DSGVTQTPKHLITATGQRVTLRCSPRSGDLSVYWYQQSLDQGLQFLIQYYNGEERAKGNILERFSAQQFPDLHSELNLSSLELGDSALYFCASSQTGDDTGELFFGEGSRLTVL.

The V gene is TRBV29-1, the J gene TRBJ2-1, with 13 positions matching TRBD2. The junction had 10 bases not matched to a gene; V was cut back by 5 bases and J by 6 bases. Germline CDR1 is SQVTM and CDR2 is ANQGSEA. The CDR3 consists of 16 residues. The CDR3 nucleotides are TGCAGCGTTCGTCGGACTAGCGGGAGCAGGAGCAATGAGCAGTTCTTC. Amino acid sequence: CSVRRTSGSRSNEQFF.

As for this clonotype: A read error may explain this, as a much larger clone is one base away. The V call is TRBV10-3, the J call TRBJ1-5; D is unclear. The CDR3 extends over 12 amino acids. CDR1 ENHRY and CDR2 SYGVKD come from the germline V gene. Deletions cut 6 bases from V and 3 bases from J, with 6 bases between. The CDR3 is CAISPDNQPQHF. CDR3 DNA sequence: TGTGCCATCAGCCCCGACAATCAGCCCCAGCATTTT.

The genes are TRBV19 and TRBJ1-5; D gene uncertain. This CDR3 region has 16 residues. Germline V gives CDR1 LNHDA, CDR2 SQIVND (reference sequence). The germline V and J ends were trimmed by 4 bases and 2 bases, with 15 bases remaining between them. The CDR3 spells CASSNSGMVGNQPQHF. The CDR3 coding sequence is TGTGCCAGTAGTAACTCCGGGATGGTCGGCAATCAGCCCCAGCATTTT.

This clonotype was seen ten or more times. J is TRBJ2-7 and V is TRBV20-1; D is unclear. This CDR3 contains 11 residues. V was clipped by 3 bases and J by 3 bases, with 6 bases between them. Germline lookup yields CDR1 DFQATT and CDR2 SNEGSKA (reference sequence). The CDR3 DNA reads as TGCAGTGCTAGGGCTAACTACGAGCAGTACTTC. It translates to CSARANYEQYF.

V gene TRBV7-9 combines with J gene TRBJ1-1, with D possibly TRBD1 on 5 matching bases. The CDR3 covers 14 residues. V lost 2 bases, J lost 7 bases, and 14 bases lay in between. Germline V gives CDR1 SEHNR, CDR2 FQNEAQ (reference sequence). CDR3 in amino acids: CASSLTAGRDEAFF. As DNA, the CDR3 is TGTGCCAGCAGCTTAACGGCAGGGCGTGATGAAGCTTTCTTT.

The sample holds a few counts of this clonotype. This may stem from a read error, because a much larger clone lies one nucleotide away. The rearrangement uses TRBV15 and TRBJ2-7; 7 nucleotides match TRBD2. V shed 0 bases, J shed 6 bases, and the junction held 5 bases outside the gene matches. The CDR3 is made up of 14 amino acids. Germline values: CDR1 LNHNV, CDR2 YYDKDF (reference sequence). The CDR3 DNA is TGTGCCACCAGCAGAGACGGGGGGTTCCCCGAGCAGTACTTC. This translates into CATSRDGGFPEQYF. Full variable domain (missing parts from reference TRBV15 and TRBJ2-7): DAMVIQNPRYQVTQFGKPVTLSCSQTLNHNVMYWYQQKSSQAPKLLFHYYDKDFNNEADTPDNFQSRRPNTSFCFLDIRSPGLGDTAMYLCATSRDGGFPEQYFGPGTRLTVT.